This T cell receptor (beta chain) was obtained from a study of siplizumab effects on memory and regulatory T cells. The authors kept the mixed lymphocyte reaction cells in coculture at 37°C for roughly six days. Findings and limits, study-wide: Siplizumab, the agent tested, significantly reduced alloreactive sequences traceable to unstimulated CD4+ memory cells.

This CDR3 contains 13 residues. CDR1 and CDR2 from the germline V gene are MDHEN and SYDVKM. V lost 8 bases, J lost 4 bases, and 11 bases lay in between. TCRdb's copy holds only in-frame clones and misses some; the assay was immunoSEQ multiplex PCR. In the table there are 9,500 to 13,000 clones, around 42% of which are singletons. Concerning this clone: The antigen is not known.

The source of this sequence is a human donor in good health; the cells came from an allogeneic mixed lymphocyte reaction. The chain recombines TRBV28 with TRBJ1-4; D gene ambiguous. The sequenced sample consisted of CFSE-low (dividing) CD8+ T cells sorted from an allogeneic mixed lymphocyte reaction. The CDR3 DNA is TGTGCCAGCCAGACGGATAGTAATGAAAAACTGTTTTTT. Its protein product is CASQTDSNEKLFF.